The 19 T cell receptor beta chains below were found in one sample sequenced in a study of T cells in Graves' hyperthyroidism and ophthalmopathy (dated by TCRdb to about 2019). Libraries were constructed by multiplex PCR. This sample was sequenced with an Illumina HiSeq 2000. The TCR beta CDR3 regions were amplified from RNA transcripts. For the first round of RT-PCR on the TCR CDR3, the HTBI primer set was used together with the Qiagen OneStep RT-PCR kit. The public reads were reprocessed in TCRdb via fastp at Q25 and MiXCR, keeping in-frame beta chains. Rows with one shared CDR3 protein collapse into an entry with the most common genes and DNA. Within this sample are some 180,000 distinct CDR3 sequences, with less than 20% of them counted one time only. Roughly 50% of the sample is held by the ten biggest clonotypes. Input material: blood. The receptors stem from a woman between 50 and 59 years old with Graves' hyperthyroidism.

This clonotype was observed at least ten times. This sequence joins TRBV29-1 and TRBJ2-7; possibly TRBD2 for D (5 bases). The V end lost 2 bases, the J end lost 6 bases, and 14 bases lay between the germline ends. The CDR3 is made up of 13 amino acids. From germline, CDR1 is SQVTM and CDR2 ANQGSEA. For the CDR3, the DNA is TGCAGCGTTGAACGTGGGAGTGATCCCGAGCAGTACTTC. Translated, it gives CSVERGSDPEQYF.

This clonotype was seen ten or more times. The genes are TRBV20-1 and TRBJ2-3; 12 bases fit TRBD2. The V segment lost 3 bases and the J segment 5 bases; nucleotides outside the gene matches: 3. This CDR3 is built from 14 residues. Germline V gene data show CDR1 as DFQATT and CDR2 as SNEGSKA (reference sequence). CDR3 nucleotide sequence: TGCAGTGCTAGGACTAGCGGGAGTGTAGATACGCAGTATTTT. Translation: CSARTSGSVDTQYF.

This clonotype was counted only a few times. This chain connects TRBV29-1 to TRBJ2-1; 10 nucleotides match TRBD2. Germline V gene data show CDR1 as SQVTM and CDR2 as ANQGSEA. With V trimmed by 7 bases and J by 7 bases, 4 bases remained unmatched. This CDR3 is built from 12 residues. The CDR3 is CSATSGVNEQFF. The CDR3 DNA is TGCAGCGCTACTAGCGGGGTAAATGAGCAGTTCTTC.

This clonotype occurred many times. The V call is TRBV5-1, the J call TRBJ2-3, with D possibly TRBD1 on 6 matching bases. Germline lookup yields CDR1 SGHRS and CDR2 YFSETQ. The CDR3 length is 14 residues. Trimming pared 4 bases from V and 2 bases from J, leaving 11 bases between. The CDR3 DNA follows: TGCGCCAGCAGCAAAAGGACAGACACAGATACGCAGTATTTT. It codes for CASSKRTDTDTQYF.

This clonotype has ten or more counts. The genes are TRBV24-1 and TRBJ2-4; D not resolved. V was shortened by 4 bases and J by 3 bases, with 12 bases between the two germline ends. This CDR3 has 15 residues. Germline CDR1 reads KGHDR; CDR2 reads SFDVKD. The CDR3 is CATSDTRPGKNIQYF. CDR3 bases: TGTGCCACCAGTGACACTCGACCGGGCAAAAACATTCAGTACTTC.

The table lists this clonotype with many counts. The chain carries TRBV7-9 and TRBJ2-2, with D maybe TRBD2 (6 bases). This CDR3 spans 17 amino acids. V dropped 5 bases and J dropped 2 bases, with 18 bases sitting between them. The germline V gene encodes CDR1 SEHNR and CDR2 FQNEAQ (reference sequence). The CDR3 DNA reads TGTGCCAGCAGCCTATCGAGGGACTTCCCTAACACCGGGGAGCTGTTTTTT. As protein: CASSLSRDFPNTGELFF.

This clonotype appeared many times. This rearrangement joins TRBV7-9 to TRBJ2-5; TRBD2 matches 11 bases. There are 17 residues in the CDR3. Germline V gene sequence: CDR1 SEHNR, CDR2 FQNEAQ (reference sequence). Germline trimming cut 5 bases from V and 4 bases from J; bases unmatched to any gene: 12. CDR3 loop: CASSRGLADPGRETQYF. The CDR3 DNA sequence: TGTGCCAGCAGCCGGGGACTAGCGGATCCAGGACGAGAGACCCAGTACTTC. The full variable domain, in which reference TRBV7-9 and TRBJ2-5 provide the parts outside the CDR3, is DTGVSQNPRHKITKRGQNVTFRCDPISEHNRLYWYRQTLGQGPEFLTYFQNEAQLEKSRLLSDRFSAERPKGSFSTLEIQRTEQGDSAMYLCASSRGLADPGRETQYFGPGTRLLVL.

The table lists this clonotype with many counts. V is TRBV6-1 and J is TRBJ2-1, with 10 bases fitting TRBD2. After removal of 5 bases from V and 7 bases from J, the junction contained 8 bases not matched to a gene. The CDR3 contains 15 residues. Germline loops: CDR1 MNHNS, CDR2 SASEGT. The CDR3 here is CASSFPGLARNEQFF. The CDR3 DNA reads as TGTGCCAGCAGTTTTCCGGGACTAGCGAGGAATGAGCAGTTCTTC.

This clonotype occurred many times. The chain couples TRBV18 to TRBJ1-6, with a tentative D call TRBD1 (5 bases). V gave up 4 bases and J gave up 7 bases, with 14 bases separating them. This CDR3 contains 15 residues. Germline V gene lookup returns CDR1 KGHSH and CDR2 LQKENI. CDR3 protein: CASSLNGASNSPLHF. Written as DNA, the CDR3 is TGTGCCAGCTCACTTAACGGGGCATCGAATTCACCCCTCCACTTT.

This clonotype has a handful of counts. This chain connects TRBV25-1 to TRBJ2-7; D remains unclear. Germline CDR1 and CDR2: MGHDK and SYGVNS. The CDR3 length is 15 residues. The ends were cut back, 1 base at V and 2 bases at J, with 12 bases in the middle. CDR3 sequence (DNA): TGTGCCAGCAGTGAATCGGCAAATCCCCCCTACGAGCAGTACTTC. It specifies CASSESANPPYEQYF.

This chain connects TRBV28 to TRBJ2-1, with 11 bases matching TRBD2. Germline V gene sequence: CDR1 MDHEN, CDR2 SYDVKM. This CDR3 region has 15 residues. V shed 2 bases, J shed 6 bases, and the junction held 3 bases outside the gene matches. CDR3 amino acids: CASSLGGTSGNEQFF. The CDR3 DNA reads as TGTGCCAGCAGTTTAGGAGGGACTAGCGGCAATGAGCAGTTCTTC.

This clonotype showed up just a few times. The CDR3 loop is CASTLIGTFGDTQHF. Written as DNA, the CDR3 is TGTGCCAGCACCTTAATAGGAACTTTCGGAGATACGCAGCATTTT. The chain combines TRBV27 with TRBJ2-3; D is unresolved. Gene TRBJ1-5 matches the end of the DNA better, so the J call may be wrong. CDR3 length: 15 amino acids. Germline V gives CDR1 MNHEY, CDR2 SMNVEV (reference sequence).

This clonotype has a handful of counts. This rearrangement joins TRBV7-2 to TRBJ2-1; 7 bases match TRBD2. The CDR3 totals 15 residues. Germline V gene lookup returns CDR1 SGHTA and CDR2 FQGNSA. Trimming cost V 3 bases and J 2 bases; bases outside gene matches: 4. DNA for the CDR3: TGTGCCAGCAGCTTCGGGGGAGGGGCCTACAATGAGCAGTTCTTC. Protein sequence: CASSFGGGAYNEQFF.

This clonotype appeared many times. The CDR3: CSARRDNEQFF. The CDR3 bases are TGCAGTGCTAGACGGGACAATGAGCAGTTCTTC. This chain links TRBV20-1 with TRBJ2-1; D is unresolved. Trimming took off 2 bases at V and 5 bases at J, with 4 bases between the two ends. Germline V CDR1 and CDR2: DFQATT, SNEGSKA (reference sequence). CDR3 length: 11 residues.

CDR3 DNA sequence: TGTGCCAGCAGTTTATCGCCTCCGGGATACGAGCAGTACTTC. It specifies CASSLSPPGYEQYF. This rearrangement joins TRBV28 to TRBJ2-7; perhaps TRBD2 as D (5 bases). The CDR3 loop spans 14 amino acids. Trimming stripped 1 base from V and 4 bases from J, with 11 bases between. CDR1 is MDHEN and CDR2 is SYDVKM in the germline V gene.

This clonotype was detected many times. V is TRBV11-3 and J is TRBJ2-1; 7 nucleotides line up with TRBD2. J lost 7 bases, V lost 1 base, and 7 bases had no gene match. The CDR3 runs to 15 residues. Germline CDR1 and CDR2: SGHNT and YENEEA. For the CDR3, the DNA is TGTGCCAGCAGCTTAGGCGCGGGAGAGTTGAATGAGCAGTTCTTC. Translated, it gives CASSLGAGELNEQFF.

This clonotype occurred a few times. The chain couples TRBV27 to TRBJ1-3; D perhaps matches TRBD1 (5 bases). V dropped 6 bases and J dropped 3 bases, with 15 bases sitting between them. The germline gives CDR1 MNHEY, CDR2 SMNVEV (reference sequence). This CDR3 contains 15 residues. This CDR3 reads CASRPLGGVGNTIYF. CDR3 sequence (DNA): TGTGCCAGCAGACCTTTGGGGGGGGTTGGAAACACCATATATTTT.

This clonotype has just one count. V is TRBV7-3 and J is TRBJ2-1; no clear D gene. The CDR3 runs to 15 residues. Per germline, CDR1 SGHTA and CDR2 FQGTGA. V was cut by 5 bases and J by 10 bases, with 21 bases left in between. CDR3: CASSPSSSPSLEQFF. Here the CDR3 DNA reads TGTGCCAGCAGCCCGAGCTCAAGCCCCTCACTCGAGCAGTTCTTC. Supplemented by reference TRBV7-3 and TRBJ2-1, the full variable domain reads GAGVSQTPSNKVTEKGKYVELRCDPISGHTALYWYRQSLGQGPEFLIYFQGTGAADDSGLPNDRFFAVRPEGSVSTLKIQRTERGDSAVYLCASSPSSSPSLEQFFGPGTRLTVL.

The count of this clonotype is one. The rearrangement uses TRBV3-1 and TRBJ2-7; 12 nucleotides agree with TRBD2. The CDR3 is 17 amino acids. CDR1 and CDR2 (germline): LGHDT, YNNKEL (reference sequence). Unmatched junction bases numbered 9, after V lost 1 base and J lost 5 bases. The CDR3 nucleotides read TGTGCCAGCAGCCAAGGGACTAGCGGGACTCTTGGGAACGAGCAGTACTTC. This translates into CASSQGTSGTLGNEQYF.